This T cell receptor beta chain was recorded in a study of beta chain features in type 1 diabetes. With V trimmed by 2 bases and J by 6 bases, 6 bases remained unmatched. The CDR3 loop spans 15 amino acids. Germline V gene lookup returns CDR1 SGHTA and CDR2 FQGNSA. Sequenced material consisted of expressed TCRB transcripts (all of the isolated RNA was reverse transcribed). Method: immunoSEQ multiplex PCR; TCRdb's copy keeps in-frame clones and lacks some. This repertoire shows approximately 250,000 clones, 7.5% to 10% found once; its top ten account for under 0.045%. Only one heparinised blood draw was taken per donor, and its volume averaged around 100 mL.

This receptor was identified in a woman younger than 35 in good health. V and J are TRBV7-2 and TRBJ2-4; 8 nucleotides align to TRBD2. Sequencing was performed on naive CD4+ T cells from blood. The CDR3 coding sequence is TGTGCCAGCAGCTTAAGCGGGAGCCCGCGAAACATTCAGTACTTC. Translating it yields CASSLSGSPRNIQYF.